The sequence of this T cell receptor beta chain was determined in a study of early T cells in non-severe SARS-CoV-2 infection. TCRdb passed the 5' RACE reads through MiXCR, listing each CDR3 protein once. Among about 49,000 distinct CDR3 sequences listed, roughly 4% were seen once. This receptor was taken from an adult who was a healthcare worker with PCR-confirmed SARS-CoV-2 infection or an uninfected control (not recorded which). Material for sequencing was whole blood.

The chain's CDR3 is CATDLGTRQFF. The CDR3 nucleotides read TGCGCCACCGACCTAGGTACTAGGCAGTTCTTC. This chain joins TRBV10-2 and TRBJ2-1, with a tentative D call TRBD2 (5 bases). This CDR3 region has 11 residues. Germline V gives CDR1 WSHSY, CDR2 SAAADI. The V gene lost 10 bases and the J gene lost 12 bases, with 16 bases spanning the gap.